These 23 T cell receptor beta chains were sequenced from one sample in a study of type 1 and type 2 diabetes patients. Amplification started from genomic DNA. The TCR beta CDR3 region was amplified using 30 forward and 13 reverse primers. TCRdb analysed the multiplex PCR reads with MiXCR anew, one entry per CDR3 protein. The sample holds 250,000 or so distinct CDR3 sequences, around 47% seen once. The specimen sequenced was peripheral blood mononuclear cells (PBMCs). These receptors all stem from a man between 18 and 29 years old with type 2 diabetes.

V and J are TRBV10-3 and TRBJ2-1; 7 bases are a match to TRBD2. Germline V gives CDR1 ENHRY, CDR2 SYGVKD. The CDR3 is made up of 16 amino acids. V was clipped by 5 bases and J by 2 bases; unmatched bases: 9. DNA for the CDR3: TGTGCCATCAGTCCGTCGGGGGGTTTTGCCTACAATGAGCAGTTCTTC. Amino acid sequence: CAISPSGGFAYNEQFF.

In this sample, this clonotype turned up a few times. The chain recombines TRBV19 with TRBJ2-7, with 10 bases fitting TRBD2. The CDR3 runs to 15 residues. Trimming cost V 5 bases and J 2 bases; bases outside gene matches: 6. CDR1 LNHDA and CDR2 SQIVND come from the germline V gene (reference sequence). The CDR3: CASSARLAGPYEQYF. CDR3 sequence (DNA): TGTGCCAGTAGTGCCCGACTAGCGGGTCCCTACGAGCAGTACTTC.

This clonotype was seen a handful of times. The rearrangement joins TRBV7-8 to TRBJ2-2, with 9 nucleotides matching TRBD1. The CDR3 spans 19 residues. The germline CDR1 and CDR2 sequences are SGHVS and FQNEAQ. V was clipped by 3 bases and J by 4 bases; unmatched bases: 15. CDR3 region: CASSFQPVTGGRGTGELFF. The DNA for the CDR3 is TGTGCCAGCAGCTTTCAACCCGTAACAGGGGGCCGGGGCACCGGGGAGCTGTTTTTT.

As DNA, the CDR3 is TGTGCCAGCAGATACTCGGACCAAAGGTACTACGAGCAGTACTTC. Translation gives CASRYSDQRYYEQYF. The chain recombines TRBV7-3 with TRBJ2-7, with unresolved D. The germline gives CDR1 SGHTA, CDR2 FQGTGA. V lost 6 bases and J 3 bases, leaving 18 bases between the germline ends. This CDR3 has 15 residues.

The V call is TRBV7-3, the J call TRBJ1-1, with D possibly being TRBD1 (5 bases). Trimming took off 3 bases at V and 5 bases at J, with 16 bases between the two ends. The CDR3 contains 15 residues. Germline lookup yields CDR1 SGHTA and CDR2 FQGTGA. CDR3: CASSLTWDGGTEAFF. The CDR3 coding sequence is TGTGCCAGCAGCTTGACATGGGACGGGGGGACTGAAGCTTTCTTT. Full variable domain (outside the CDR3, taken from reference TRBV7-3 and TRBJ1-1): GAGVSQTPSNKVTEKGKYVELRCDPISGHTALYWYRQSLGQGPEFLIYFQGTGAADDSGLPNDRFFAVRPEGSVSTLKIQRTERGDSAVYLCASSLTWDGGTEAFFGQGTRLTVV.

Ten or more counts support this clonotype. This chain connects TRBV10-3 to TRBJ2-7; D is ambiguous. Trimming removed 5 bases from V and 2 bases from J, with 10 bases in between. This CDR3 spans 13 amino acids. Germline values: CDR1 ENHRY, CDR2 SYGVKD. The CDR3 sequence is CAISLDGAYEQYF. CDR3 in DNA: TGTGCCATCAGTTTGGACGGAGCCTACGAGCAGTACTTC.

Written as DNA, the CDR3 is TGTGCCAGCAGCTTACGACAGGGAGTAGGGGAGACCCAGTACTTC. It is translated as CASSLRQGVGETQYF. This rearrangement joins TRBV13 to TRBJ2-5; 7 bases match TRBD1. This CDR3 has 15 amino acids. The trim removed 2 bases at V and 5 bases at J, leaving 8 bases unmatched. The germline CDR1 and CDR2 sequences are PRHDT and FYEKMQ (reference sequence).

The genes are TRBV7-2 and TRBJ1-1; no clear D. V lost 1 base and J 1 base, leaving 10 bases between the germline ends. The germline CDR1 and CDR2 sequences are SGHTA and FQGNSA. This CDR3 is 15 amino acids long. CDR3: CASSLEPSQNTEAFF. CDR3 DNA sequence: TGTGCCAGCAGCTTAGAGCCCAGTCAGAACACTGAAGCTTTCTTT. Full variable domain (outside the CDR3, taken from reference TRBV7-2 and TRBJ1-1): GAGVSQSPSNKVTEKGKDVELRCDPISGHTALYWYRQSLGQGLEFLIYFQGNSAPDKSGLPSDRFSAERTGGSVSTLTIQRTQQEDSAVYLCASSLEPSQNTEAFFGQGTRLTVV.

This clonotype was counted a few times. The chain uses TRBV2 and TRBJ2-3, with no clear D. Germline assignment: CDR1 SNHLY and CDR2 FYNNEI. The CDR3 sequence is 14 residues long. Trimming cost V 4 bases and J 4 bases, with 12 bases left between them. The CDR3 loop reads CASSGPGPADTQYF. In nucleotides, the CDR3 is TGTGCCAGCAGTGGACCCGGGCCCGCAGATACGCAGTATTTT. The variable domain in full, with the rest retrieved from reference TRBV2 and TRBJ2-3, is EPEVTQTPSHQVTQMGQEVILRCVPISNHLYFYWYRQILGQKVEFLVSFYNNEISEKSEIFDDQFSVERPDGSNFTLKIRSTKLEDSAMYFCASSGPGPADTQYFGPGTRLTVL.

This clonotype was recorded a few times. The chain has TRBV5-1 and TRBJ1-1; no definite D call. Germline loops: CDR1 SGHRS, CDR2 YFSETQ. Trimming took off 4 bases at V and 3 bases at J, with 13 bases between the two ends. The CDR3 is made up of 14 amino acids. The CDR3 nucleotides read TGCGCCAGCAGCCCCGGTAGGAGGTACACTGAAGCTTTCTTT. It codes for CASSPGRRYTEAFF. Variable domain in full (rest from reference TRBV5-1 and TRBJ1-1): KAGVTQTPRYLIKTRGQQVTLSCSPISGHRSVSWYQQTPGQGLQFLFEYFSETQRNKGNFPGRFSGRQFSNSRSEMNVSTLELGDSALYLCASSPGRRYTEAFFGQGTRLTVV.

The CDR3 sequence: CASSETGDTDTQYF. In nucleotides, the CDR3 is TGTGCCAGCAGTGAAACAGGGGACACAGATACGCAGTATTTT. The chain links TRBV6-5 to TRBJ2-3; 7 nucleotides align to TRBD1. The V gene's germline CDR1 is MNHEY and CDR2 SVGAGI. With V trimmed by 5 bases and J by 2 bases, 4 bases remained unmatched. The CDR3 extends over 14 amino acids.

The chain links TRBV12-3 or TRBV12-4 to TRBJ2-7; 8 bases fit TRBD2. J was trimmed by 3 bases and V by 7 bases; bases with no gene match: 11. The CDR3 sequence is 15 residues long. The CDR3 region is CASTPSGFGSYEQYF. The CDR3 region has the DNA TGTGCCAGCACTCCTAGCGGGTTCGGTAGCTACGAGCAGTACTTC.

This chain connects TRBV19 to TRBJ2-7; 9 bases map to TRBD2. Germline-derived CDR1 and CDR2 are LNHDA and SQIVND (reference sequence). Losses at the gene ends were 1 base for V and 2 bases for J; bases not matched to a gene: 12. The CDR3 covers 18 residues. CDR3 bases: TGTGCCAGTAGTATAGCTAGCGGGATTCCTCTAACGACCTACGAGCAGTACTTC. Translating gives CASSIASGIPLTTYEQYF.

The chain links TRBV9 to TRBJ2-2; tentative D call: TRBD1 (6 bases). The CDR3 is made up of 13 amino acids. The V gene's germline CDR1 is SGDLS and CDR2 YYNGEE. With 3 bases removed from V and 9 bases from J, the gap between germline ends came to 12 bases. The CDR3 DNA reads as TGTGCCAGCAGCGGGGACACATTATGGGAGCTGTTTTTT. Its translation is CASSGDTLWELFF.

The chain joins TRBV19 to TRBJ1-2, with D tentatively TRBD1 (5 bases). V lost 2 bases, J lost 6 bases, and 16 bases lay in between. The germline V gene has CDR1 LNHDA and CDR2 SQIVND (reference sequence). The CDR3 sequence is 15 residues long. The CDR3 DNA is TGTGCCAGTAGTATATCATCCAGGGAGCTCGATGGCTACACCTTC. Protein sequence: CASSISSRELDGYTF.

The chain couples TRBV19 to TRBJ1-2, with D perhaps TRBD1 (6 bases). CDR3 size: 15 residues. The V end lost 4 bases, the J end lost 0 bases, and 12 bases lay between the germline ends. Per germline, CDR1 LNHDA and CDR2 SQIVND (reference sequence). As DNA, the CDR3 is TGTGCCAGTAGTAACGGACAGTTAGCTAACTATGGCTACACCTTC. This codes for CASSNGQLANYGYTF.

The genes are TRBV2 and TRBJ2-7, with 13 positions matching TRBD2. Germline-derived CDR1 and CDR2 are SNHLY and FYNNEI. V trimming: 8 bases; J trimming: 7 bases; junction bases outside the gene matches: 14. The CDR3 is made up of 16 amino acids. CDR3 in DNA: TGTGCCAGCGGCCCCTCAGGACTAGCGGGAGTTGGGGAGCAGTACTTC. As protein: CASGPSGLAGVGEQYF.

This clonotype was observed at least ten times. This chain uses TRBV2 with TRBJ1-2, with a weak D call TRBD1 (6 bases). The V gene's germline CDR1 is SNHLY and CDR2 FYNNEI. The CDR3 loop spans 13 amino acids. Trimming pared 4 bases from V and 8 bases from J, leaving 14 bases between. CDR3 bases: TGTGCCAGCAGTGCTGGGACATATGAGGGCTACACCTTC. It is translated as CASSAGTYEGYTF.

The CDR3 spells CASSRDRGGNQPQHF. The CDR3 DNA sequence: TGTGCCAGTAGTCGGGACAGGGGTGGCAATCAGCCCCAGCATTTT. The chain joins TRBV19 to TRBJ1-5, with TRBD1 matching over 10 bases. The germline V gene has CDR1 LNHDA and CDR2 SQIVND (reference sequence). The CDR3 contains 15 residues. V gave up 5 bases and J gave up 2 bases; unmatched junction bases: 3.

In its sample, this clonotype was seen many times. V gene TRBV2 combines with J gene TRBJ2-5, with D perhaps TRBD1 (6 bases). The CDR3 is 15 amino acids. Germline assignment: CDR1 SNHLY and CDR2 FYNNEI. Trimming cost V 3 bases and J 3 bases, with 14 bases left between them. The CDR3 loop is CASSDRTEGKETQYF. CDR3 in DNA: TGTGCCAGCAGTGACCGGACAGAGGGGAAAGAGACCCAGTACTTC.

The genes are TRBV6-5 and TRBJ1-2; 7 nucleotides match TRBD1. The germline CDR1 and CDR2 sequences are MNHEY and SVGAGI. After removal of 2 bases from V and 2 bases from J, the junction contained 2 bases not matched to a gene. The CDR3 consists of 14 residues. CDR3 coding DNA: TGTGCCAGCAGTTACGAGGGACAGAACTATGGCTACACCTTC. Encoded protein: CASSYEGQNYGYTF.

This chain uses TRBV27 with TRBJ1-1; D uncertain. The CDR3 sequence is 14 residues long. The V gene's germline CDR1 is MNHEY and CDR2 SMNVEV (reference sequence). V was pared by 2 bases and J by 2 bases, with 9 bases between. CDR3 nucleotides: TGTGCCAGCAGTTTAGGGCAGCGCAACACTGAAGCTTTCTTT. It encodes CASSLGQRNTEAFF.

This clonotype was observed a few times. This rearrangement joins TRBV30 to TRBJ1-1, with D tentatively TRBD1 (5 bases). V was pared by 4 bases and J by 7 bases, with 16 bases between. Germline loops: CDR1 GTSNPN, CDR2 SVGIG (reference sequence). The CDR3 totals 13 residues. Written as DNA, the CDR3 is TGTGCCTGGAAGGGTCAAAGGGGTGTTGAAGCTTTCTTT. Protein product: CAWKGQRGVEAFF.